The present T cell receptor beta chain was sequenced within a study of shared clonotypes between healthy human individuals. Study results and limitations: The sharing of about 5% of naive CD4 clonotypes was seen across several donors. Rarefaction analysis demonstrated incomplete sorted-subset sequencing notwithstanding large depth.

CD45RO-negative, CCR7-positively selected cells formed the naive CD8 fraction, excluding terminally differentiated effector memory CD45RA+ cells. Details on this clone: Antigen unknown.

Some clones are missing from TCRdb's copy, which holds only in-frame ones; the method was immunoSEQ multiplex PCR. The data show hundreds of thousands of clones, 85% to 95% seen once. The V gene's germline CDR1 is KGHSH and CDR2 LQKENI. Unmatched junction bases numbered 3, after V lost 0 bases and J lost 0 bases. The CDR3 runs 17 residues. This TCR was sampled from a woman aged 30 to 39 in good health. This sequence joins TRBV18 and TRBJ2-2; 8 nucleotides agree with TRBD2. Sequenced input: naive CD8+ T cells sorted from blood. CDR3 sequence: CASSPPLAGSNTGELFF. DNA of the CDR3: TGTGCCAGCTCACCACCCCTAGCGGGCTCGAACACCGGGGAGCTGTTTTTT.